This T cell receptor beta chain was captured by sequencing in a study of T cells in Graves' hyperthyroidism and ophthalmopathy. As for the study in general: Before any treatment, at initial diagnosis, peripheral blood was collected.

Amplification targeted TCR beta CDR3 regions from RNA transcripts. TCR CDR3 underwent first-round RT-PCR with the HTBI primer set. TCRdb analysed the multiplex PCR reads with MiXCR anew, one entry per CDR3 protein. The table has more than 300,000 distinct CDR3 sequences, about 13% seen once. The table lists this clonotype with many counts. The junction shows a germline mismatch at one end, possibly a read error. The receptor's source is a woman between 18 and 29 years old with Graves' hyperthyroidism. Sequenced sample: blood.

The CDR3 DNA reads TGTGCCAGCAGTCTAGCGGGAGCAGCCTACGAGCAGTACTTC. Translating it yields CASSLAGAAYEQYF. This chain joins TRBV12-3 or TRBV12-4 and TRBJ2-7; the match to TRBD2 covers 10 bases. The CDR3 loop spans 14 amino acids.